These T cell receptor beta chains were read from a single sample in a study of cytomegalovirus exposure and HLA in healthy donors. Clones were sequenced by immunoSEQ multiplex PCR, and TCRdb holds only the in-frame ones, with some missing. The data show about 350,000 clones, roughly 87% seen once. Sequencing input: PBMCs. The origin of the receptors is a woman in her thirties in good health and CMV-seropositive. The CDR3 runs from the conserved cysteine through the conserved F or W. The D gene is left open where the match is weak. Clone size appears in some rows only: once, few, many, or a class for an expanded clone.

V	D	length	size	J	CDR3	DNA
TRBV30	TRBD1	14	-	TRBJ1-6	CACHRGLDNSPLHF	TGTGCCTGCCACAGGGGGCTTGATAATTCACCCCTCCACTTT
TRBV28	TRBD1	17	once	TRBJ2-1	CASSSHGGTGGRNEQFF	TGTGCCAGCAGTTCGCACGGCGGGACAGGGGGCAGGAATGAGCAGTTCTTC
TRBV2	TRBD2	18	-	TRBJ2-7	CASEPRGLAGGFSYEQYF	TGTGCCAGCGAGCCGAGGGGACTAGCGGGAGGGTTCTCCTACGAGCAGTACTTC
TRBV7-2	-	13	-	TRBJ1-1	CASSSQMRFEAFF	TGTGCCAGCAGCTCCCAAATGAGGTTTGAAGCTTTCTTT
TRBV25-1	-	11	-	TRBJ2-1	CASSNYNEQFF	TGTGCCAGCAGTAACTACAATGAGCAGTTCTTC
TRBV15	-	14	once	TRBJ2-5	CATSREGTPGGQYF	TGTGCCACCAGCAGAGAAGGGACCCCCGGGGGCCAGTACTTC
TRBV11-2	-	11	-	TRBJ2-5	CASSFSETQYF	TGTGCCAGCAGCTTTTCAGAGACCCAGTACTTC
TRBV27	-	12	-	TRBJ2-7	CASGRQAYEQYF	TGTGCCAGCGGCAGACAGGCCTACGAGCAGTACTTC
TRBV5-1	TRBD2	13	-	TRBJ2-1	CASSPAGGPEQFF	TGCGCCAGCAGCCCAGCGGGGGGGCCTGAGCAGTTCTTC
TRBV5-6	-	16	-	TRBJ1-2	CASSFINKDLVYGYTF	TGTGCCAGCAGCTTTATTAACAAGGATCTGGTGTATGGCTACACCTTC
TRBV30	-	11	-	TRBJ2-1	CARREYNEQFF	TGTGCTCGTAGGGAATACAATGAGCAGTTCTTC
TRBV11-3	TRBD1	14	-	TRBJ1-4	CASSLDKWQGELFF	TGTGCCAGCAGCTTAGATAAATGGCAGGGGGAACTGTTTTTT
TRBV6-1	-	12	-	TRBJ2-3	CATSGVTDTQYF	TGTGCCACCTCCGGGGTCACAGATACGCAGTATTTT
TRBV7-2	TRBD2	17	-	TRBJ2-6	CASSLLAGPSGANVLTF	TGTGCCAGCAGCCTATTAGCGGGACCCTCTGGGGCCAACGTCCTGACTTTC
TRBV29-1	-	15	-	TRBJ1-1	CSVENRQGLNTEAFF	TGCAGCGTTGAAAACCGTCAGGGCTTGAACACTGAAGCTTTCTTT
TRBV10-3	TRBD1	14	-	TRBJ2-7	CAISESSGGGEQYF	TGTGCCATCAGTGAGTCCTCAGGGGGCGGCGAGCAGTACTTC
TRBV6-5	-	14	-	TRBJ1-3	CASSYRQGGNTIYF	TGTGCCAGCAGTTACAGGCAGGGAGGAAACACCATATATTTT
TRBV6-1	TRBD1	11	-	TRBJ1-1	CASRETGVAFF	TGTGCCAGCAGAGAGACAGGGGTAGCTTTCTTT
TRBV30	-	14	once	TRBJ1-5	CAWSWGQSNQPQHF	TGTGCCTGGAGTTGGGGTCAGTCCAATCAGCCCCAGCATTTT
TRBV7-2	TRBD1	15	-	TRBJ1-2	CASSLGTGELYGYTF	TGTGCCAGCAGCTTAGGGACAGGGGAACTCTATGGCTACACCTTC
TRBV7-8	TRBD1	16	-	TRBJ1-5	CASSLNRGRLVQPQHF	TGTGCCAGCAGCTTAAACAGGGGAAGGCTGGTTCAGCCCCAGCATTTT
TRBV5-4	TRBD1	14	-	TRBJ1-1	CASSEDRANTEAFF	TGTGCCAGCAGCGAGGACAGGGCGAACACTGAAGCTTTCTTT
TRBV7-6	TRBD2	15	-	TRBJ2-7	CASSRTSGSTYEQYF	TGTGCCAGCAGCCGGACTAGCGGGAGTACGTACGAGCAGTACTTC
TRBV10-3	TRBD1	16	-	TRBJ1-6	CAIRTPGQGSNSPLHF	TGTGCCATCAGGACCCCGGGACAGGGTTCAAATTCACCCCTCCACTTT
TRBV7-8	-	13	-	TRBJ2-7	CASSPRVDYEQYF	TGTGCCAGCAGCCCCCGGGTGGACTACGAGCAGTACTTC
TRBV7-6	-	15	-	TRBJ2-7	CASSLAGRGSHEQYF	TGTGCCAGCAGCTTAGCGGGCAGGGGATCCCACGAGCAGTACTTC
TRBV6-1	TRBD2	15	-	TRBJ2-3	CASSYSLANTDTQYF	TGTGCCAGCAGCTATTCACTAGCGAACACAGATACGCAGTATTTT
TRBV5-6	TRBD2	17	-	TRBJ2-5	CASSSFLLAGGKETQYF	TGTGCCAGCAGCTCGTTTTTATTAGCGGGGGGAAAAGAGACCCAGTACTTC
TRBV4-3	TRBD1	15	-	TRBJ2-7	CASSQGGQGTYEQYF	TGCGCCAGCAGCCAAGGGGGACAGGGAACCTACGAGCAGTACTTC
TRBV4-3	TRBD1	16	-	TRBJ1-2	CASSPTFGQGADGYTF	TGCGCCAGCAGCCCGACATTTGGACAGGGGGCTGATGGCTACACCTTC
TRBV27	-	13	-	TRBJ2-7	CASSLSGNRAEYF	TGTGCCAGCAGTTTATCGGGGAACAGAGCGGAGTACTTC
TRBV5-5	-	15	-	TRBJ1-5	CASSLRGNSNQPQHF	TGTGCCAGCAGCTTGAGGGGAAATAGCAATCAGCCCCAGCATTTT
TRBV5-6	TRBD1	15	-	TRBJ2-2	CASSRDRVNTGELFF	TGTGCCAGCAGCCGGGACAGAGTGAACACCGGGGAGCTGTTTTTT
TRBV5-4	-	14	once	TRBJ1-5	CASSLVVDNQPQHF	TGTGCCAGCAGCTTGGTGGTGGACAATCAGCCCCAGCATTTT
TRBV11-3	-	13	-	TRBJ2-1	CASSYPGYNEQFF	TGTGCCAGCAGCTATCCGGGCTACAATGAGCAGTTCTTC